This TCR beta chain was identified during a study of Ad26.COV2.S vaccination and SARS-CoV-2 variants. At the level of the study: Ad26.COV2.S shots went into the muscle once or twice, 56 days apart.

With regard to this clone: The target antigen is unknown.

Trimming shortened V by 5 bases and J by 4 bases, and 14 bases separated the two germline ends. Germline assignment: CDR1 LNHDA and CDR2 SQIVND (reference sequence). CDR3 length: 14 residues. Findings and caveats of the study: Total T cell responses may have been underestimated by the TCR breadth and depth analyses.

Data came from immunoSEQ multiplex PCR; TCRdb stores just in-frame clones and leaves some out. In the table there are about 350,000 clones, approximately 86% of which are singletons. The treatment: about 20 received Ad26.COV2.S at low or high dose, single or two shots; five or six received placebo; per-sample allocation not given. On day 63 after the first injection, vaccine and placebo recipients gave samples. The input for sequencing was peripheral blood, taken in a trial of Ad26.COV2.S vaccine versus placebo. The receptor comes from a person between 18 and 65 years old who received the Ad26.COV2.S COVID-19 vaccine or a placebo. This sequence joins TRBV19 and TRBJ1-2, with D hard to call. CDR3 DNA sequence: TGTGCCAGTAGTCCTACACTTACGCGCTATGGCTACACCTTC. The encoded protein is CASSPTLTRYGYTF.